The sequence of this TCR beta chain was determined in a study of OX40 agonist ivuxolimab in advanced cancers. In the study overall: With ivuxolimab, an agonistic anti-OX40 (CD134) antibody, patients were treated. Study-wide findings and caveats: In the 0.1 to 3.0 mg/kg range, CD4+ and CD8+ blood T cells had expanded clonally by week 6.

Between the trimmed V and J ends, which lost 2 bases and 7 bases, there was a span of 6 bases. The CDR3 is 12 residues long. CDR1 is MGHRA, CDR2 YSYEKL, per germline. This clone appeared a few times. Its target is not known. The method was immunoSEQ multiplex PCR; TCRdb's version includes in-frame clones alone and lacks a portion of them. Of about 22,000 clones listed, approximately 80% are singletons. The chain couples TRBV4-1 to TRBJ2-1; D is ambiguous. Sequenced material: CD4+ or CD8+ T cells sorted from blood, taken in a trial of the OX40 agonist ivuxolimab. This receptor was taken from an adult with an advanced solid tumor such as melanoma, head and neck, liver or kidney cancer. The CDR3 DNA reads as TGCGCCAGCAGCCAAATCAGGAATGAGCAGTTCTTC. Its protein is CASSQIRNEQFF.